These 17 T cell receptor beta chains came from one sample sequenced in a study of early T cells in non-severe SARS-CoV-2 infection. MiXCR, run by TCRdb on the 5' RACE reads, gives a single entry per CDR3 protein. The sample lists tens of thousands of distinct CDR3 sequences, approximately 7% occurring once. Sequencing was done on a sample of whole blood. The receptors derive from an adult who was a healthcare worker with PCR-confirmed SARS-CoV-2 infection or an uninfected control (not recorded which).

In its sample, this clonotype was seen a few times. This chain links TRBV20-1 with TRBJ2-7, with 11 bases matching TRBD1. The CDR3 is made up of 13 amino acids. V lost 1 base to trimming and J lost 6 bases; unmatched junction nucleotides: 2. Per germline, CDR1 DFQATT and CDR2 SNEGSKA (reference sequence). CDR3: CSARGTGGGEQYF. For the CDR3, the DNA is TGCAGTGCTAGAGGGACAGGGGGCGGCGAGCAGTACTTC.

This clonotype was observed at least ten times. V is TRBV20-1 and J is TRBJ1-2; D is unclear. The CDR3 has 14 amino acids. Germline CDR1 DFQATT, CDR2 SNEGSKA (reference sequence). Trimming shortened V by 3 bases and J by 1 base, and 12 bases separated the two germline ends. The CDR3 spells CSASLPSDNYGYTF. The CDR3 DNA sequence: TGCAGTGCTAGCCTTCCATCAGATAACTATGGCTACACCTTC.

This clonotype was recorded at least ten times. The chain is built from TRBV14 and TRBJ2-2; D gene ambiguous. Per germline, CDR1 SGHDN and CDR2 FVKESK. The V gene lost 1 base and the J gene lost 3 bases, with 3 bases spanning the gap. This CDR3 is built from 13 residues. The CDR3 here is CASSQAYTGELFF. The CDR3 DNA reads TGTGCCAGCAGCCAAGCGTACACCGGGGAGCTGTTTTTT. The full variable domain, in which reference TRBV14 and TRBJ2-2 provide the parts outside the CDR3, is EAGVTQFPSHSVIEKGQTVTLRCDPISGHDNLYWYRRVMGKEIKFLLHFVKESKQDESGMPNNRFLAERTGGTYSTLKVQPAELEDSGVYFCASSQAYTGELFFGEGSRLTVL.

This clonotype was counted at least ten times. The chain carries TRBV30 and TRBJ2-3, with a weak D call TRBD2 (6 bases). The V gene's germline CDR1 is GTSNPN and CDR2 SVGIG (reference sequence). The CDR3 is made up of 14 amino acids. The V end was cut by 4 bases, the J end by 5 bases, with 16 bases between. CDR3 sequence reads: CAWMSGVGGDTQYF. The CDR3 nucleotides read TGTGCCTGGATGTCGGGAGTAGGTGGAGATACGCAGTATTTT.

The CDR3 reads CASSHLRDWQFF. The CDR3 nucleotides read TGCGCCAGCAGCCATCTTCGGGACTGGCAGTTCTTC. This chain connects TRBV4-1 to TRBJ2-1; possible D gene TRBD2, 6 bases. CDR1 and CDR2 (germline): MGHRA, YSYEKL. V was trimmed by 3 bases and J by 12 bases, leaving 12 bases between them. CDR3 length: 12 residues.

This clonotype occurred many times. An end of the junction differs from the germline gene, which may be a read error. The chain's CDR3 is CASSLSPLDSPLHF. In DNA, the CDR3 is TGTGCCAGCAGCTTATCGCCCCTTGATTCGCCCCTCCACTTT. This chain uses TRBV11-2 with TRBJ1-6; D remains ambiguous. Looked up from germline, CDR1 is SGHAT and CDR2 is FQNNGV. This CDR3 spans 14 amino acids.

The chain joins TRBV12-3 or TRBV12-4 to TRBJ2-1; D unresolved. The CDR3 has 13 residues. Trimming took 6 bases from V and 6 from J, leaving 12 bases between them. As DNA, the CDR3 is TGTGCCAGCAGAACGACGCTGAGCAATGAGCAGTTCTTC. It specifies CASRTTLSNEQFF.

This clonotype was seen at least ten times. The chain employs TRBV6-5 and TRBJ1-4, with D possibly being TRBD1 (6 bases). CDR3 size: 14 residues. Deletions cut 4 bases from V and 9 bases from J, with 15 bases between. Germline assignment: CDR1 MNHEY and CDR2 SVGAGI. The CDR3 loop is CASSSSGVRKKLFF. The DNA for the CDR3 is TGTGCCAGCAGTTCTTCAGGGGTGAGAAAAAAACTGTTTTTT.

Many counts were recorded for this clonotype. The chain combines TRBV3-1 with TRBJ2-7; D possibly corresponds to TRBD2 (6 bases). This CDR3 is 13 amino acids long. CDR1 and CDR2 from the germline V gene are LGHDT and YNNKEL (reference sequence). V was pared by 7 bases and J by 5 bases, with 15 bases between. The CDR3 sequence: CASNRGGMDEQYF. CDR3 nucleotide sequence: TGTGCCAGCAACCGGGGCGGGATGGACGAGCAGTACTTC.

V usage is TRBV29-1 and J usage is TRBJ2-1; D is perhaps TRBD2 (5 bases). The germline V gene encodes CDR1 SQVTM and CDR2 ANQGSEA. Trimming took 2 bases from V and 9 from J, leaving 20 bases between them. This CDR3 is 15 amino acids long. Here the CDR3 DNA reads TGCAGCGTTGAATCCTACCCGGTGCTTCGGGGTGAGCAGTTCTTC. Residues: CSVESYPVLRGEQFF.

This clonotype has just one count. A read error may produce the germline difference seen at one junction end. The chain employs TRBV10-1 and TRBJ1-2, with TRBD1 as a possible D gene (5 bases). Germline V gene lookup returns CDR1 WNHNN and CDR2 SYGVQD (reference sequence). The CDR3 totals 14 residues. CDR3 protein: CARTAYGGNYRYTF. CDR3 DNA: TGCGCCAGGACAGCGTACGGTGGTAACTATCGCTACACCTTC.

This clonotype showed up just a few times. The chain combines TRBV6-4 with TRBJ2-1; 10 bases are a match to TRBD2. Trimming at V came to 6 bases and at J to 9 bases, leaving 14 bases not matched to a gene. Germline CDR1 MRHNA, CDR2 SNTAGT. This CDR3 has 16 residues. The CDR3 loop reads CASSPRLAGGSTEQFF. The CDR3 DNA is TGTGCCAGCAGCCCCCGACTAGCGGGTGGTAGCACTGAGCAGTTCTTC.

This clonotype appeared many times. This chain links TRBV9 with TRBJ2-6; possible D gene TRBD2, 5 bases. V lost 2 bases to trimming and J lost 0 bases, with 9 bases between them. Looked up from germline, CDR1 is SGDLS and CDR2 is YYNGEE. The CDR3 has 16 amino acids. CDR3 protein: CASSVSGVSGANVLTF. The CDR3, as DNA: TGTGCCAGCAGCGTCTCCGGGGTCTCTGGGGCCAACGTCCTGACTTTC. The whole variable domain, remainder taken from reference TRBV9 and TRBJ2-6, is DSGVTQTPKHLITATGQRVTLRCSPRSGDLSVYWYQQSLDQGLQFLIQYYNGEERAKGNILERFSAQQFPDLHSELNLSSLELGDSALYFCASSVSGVSGANVLTFGAGSRLTVL.

The chain carries TRBV28 and TRBJ1-2, with D uncertain. In germline, CDR1 is MDHEN, CDR2 SYDVKM. Trimming shortened V by 3 bases and J by 3 bases, and 11 bases separated the two germline ends. CDR3 length: 14 residues. Written as DNA, the CDR3 is TGTGCCAGCAGTTTTTTTCTTTTGGACTATGGCTACACCTTC. Translated, it gives CASSFFLLDYGYTF.

This clonotype was seen ten or more times. V and J are TRBV20-1 and TRBJ2-5, with D possibly being TRBD1 (5 bases). CDR3 length: 12 amino acids. With 4 bases removed from V and 2 bases from J, the gap between germline ends came to 8 bases. Germline V lookup: CDR1 DFQATT, CDR2 SNEGSKA (reference sequence). The CDR3 loop is CSAIKGQETQYF. For the CDR3, the DNA is TGCAGTGCTATCAAGGGGCAAGAGACCCAGTACTTC.

This clonotype appeared many times. The chain is built from TRBV5-6 and TRBJ2-7; 7 bases align to TRBD2. This CDR3 is built from 16 residues. Unmatched junction bases numbered 6, after V lost 0 bases and J lost 0 bases. Germline V gives CDR1 SGHDT, CDR2 YYEEEE. CDR3 in amino acids: CASSLAVGRSSYEQYF. CDR3 coding DNA: TGTGCCAGCAGCTTGGCGGTCGGGAGGAGCTCCTACGAGCAGTACTTC.

This sequence joins TRBV11-2 and TRBJ2-1; TRBD2 is a possible D gene (6 bases). Trimming cost V 2 bases and J 6 bases, with 17 bases left between them. Germline V gene data show CDR1 as SGHAT and CDR2 as FQNNGV. This CDR3 region has 16 residues. In nucleotides, the CDR3 is TGTGCCAGCAGCTTACAGGACTACCCGGAGGCCAATGAGCAGTTCTTC. It yields the protein CASSLQDYPEANEQFF. Full variable domain (remainder filled in from reference TRBV11-2 and TRBJ2-1): EAGVAQSPRYKIIEKRQSVAFWCNPISGHATLYWYQQILGQGPKLLIQFQNNGVVDDSQLPKDRFSAERLKGVDSTLKIQPAKLEDSAVYLCASSLQDYPEANEQFFGPGTRLTVL.